Listed below are T cell receptor beta chains from one sample, sequenced in a study of blood T cell repertoires in COVID-19. This table comes from immunoSEQ multiplex PCR, and its TCRdb copy is limited to in-frame clones, with some not included. This sample has 200,000 to 250,000 clones, with about 90% found just once. Sequencing was performed on peripheral blood. These receptors were taken from a man aged 25-45 years with acute or convalescent COVID-19. Both conserved end residues are part of each CDR3. Fields, in order: V gene, J gene, clone size, D gene, CDR3 protein, CDR3 DNA. The D gene is left open where the match is weak. Size is stated for part of the rows, as once, few or many counts, or as a class when the clone is expanded.

>TRBV9|TRBJ1-1|once|NA
CASSVAVGGTEAFF
TGTGCCAGCAGCGTAGCTGTGGGAGGCACTGAAGCTTTCTTT
>TRBV5-4|TRBJ1-6|NA|NA
CASSLLQANSPLHF
TGTGCCAGCAGCTTGTTACAGGCGAATTCACCCCTCCACTTT
>TRBV12-3/TRBV12-4|TRBJ1-2|NA|NA
CASSRDSYYGYTF
TGTGCCAGCAGTCGTGACAGCTACTATGGCTACACCTTC
>TRBV4-2|TRBJ2-1|NA|TRBD2
CASSRLLAGGPHEQFF
TGTGCCAGCAGCCGTTTACTAGCGGGAGGGCCTCATGAGCAGTTCTTC
>TRBV28|TRBJ1-2|NA|NA
CASEEGGETNYGYTF
TGTGCCAGCGAGGAGGGGGGGGAGACTAACTATGGCTACACCTTC
>TRBV4-2|TRBJ2-5|NA|TRBD2
CASSQDRGVQETQYF
TGTGCCAGCAGCCAAGATCGGGGGGTGCAAGAGACCCAGTACTTC
>TRBV3-1/TRBV3-2|TRBJ2-1|NA|TRBD2
CASSPGTSGRASYNEQFF
TGTGCCAGCAGCCCAGGGACTAGCGGGAGGGCCTCCTACAATGAGCAGTTCTTC
>TRBV7-9|TRBJ2-7|NA|TRBD2
CASSPLASGKYEQYF
TGTGCCAGCAGCCCCCTCGCTAGCGGAAAGTACGAGCAGTACTTC
>TRBV2|TRBJ2-3|NA|TRBD2
CASRLAGAPTDTQYF
TGTGCCAGCCGACTAGCGGGAGCCCCCACAGATACGCAGTATTTT
>TRBV6-5|TRBJ2-1|NA|NA
CASSYSDEQFF
TGTGCCAGCAGTTACAGCGATGAGCAGTTCTTC
>TRBV2|TRBJ2-7|NA|TRBD1
CASSLQGASNYEQYF
TGTGCCAGCAGTTTGCAGGGGGCTTCTAACTACGAGCAGTACTTC
>TRBV5-1|TRBJ1-1|few|NA
CASSAYRVGNTEAFF
TGCGCCAGCAGCGCCTACAGGGTAGGAAACACTGAAGCTTTCTTT
>TRBV5-1|TRBJ2-1|NA|TRBD2
CASSSGLAGISYNEQFF
TGCGCCAGCAGCTCAGGACTAGCGGGTATATCCTACAATGAGCAGTTCTTC
>TRBV28|TRBJ2-5|NA|TRBD2
CASSLSGLAVETQYF
TGTGCCAGCAGTTTATCGGGACTAGCTGTCGAGACCCAGTACTTC
>TRBV3-1/TRBV3-2|TRBJ1-1|NA|NA
CASSQGPSIANTEAFF
TGTGCCAGCAGCCAAGGGCCCTCGATTGCGAACACTGAAGCTTTCTTT
>TRBV19|TRBJ2-2|NA|TRBD2
CASSFLAGGGELFF
TGTGCCAGTAGCTTCCTAGCGGGAGGAGGGGAGCTGTTTTTT
>TRBV25-1|TRBJ1-2|NA|NA
CASSETVTPNYGYTF
TGTGCCAGCAGTGAAACAGTTACTCCTAACTATGGCTACACCTTC
>TRBV3-1/TRBV3-2|TRBJ2-5|NA|TRBD2
CASSQDILAGGPQETQYF
TGTGCCAGCAGCCAAGATATTCTCGCGGGGGGGCCTCAAGAGACCCAGTACTTC
>TRBV18|TRBJ1-1|NA|TRBD1
CASSTGQGSTEAFF
TGTGCCAGCTCGACAGGACAGGGCAGCACTGAAGCTTTCTTT
>TRBV7-6|TRBJ1-1|NA|NA
CASSLWRDTEAFF
TGTGCCAGCAGCTTATGGAGGGACACTGAAGCTTTCTTT
>TRBV5-1|TRBJ2-7|NA|TRBD2
CASNEGGLNEQYF
TGCGCCAGCAATGAGGGAGGGCTGAACGAGCAGTACTTC
>TRBV7-3|TRBJ2-2|NA|NA
CASSQNRVRDTGELFF
TGTGCCAGCAGTCAAAATCGAGTGCGTGACACCGGGGAGCTGTTTTTT
>TRBV6-5|TRBJ2-5|NA|TRBD2
CASGTSGETQYF
TGTGCCAGCGGCACTAGCGGAGAGACCCAGTACTTC
>TRBV24-1|TRBJ1-2|NA|NA
CATSDGRSYGYTF
TGTGCCACCAGTGATGGTCGGTCCTATGGCTACACCTTC